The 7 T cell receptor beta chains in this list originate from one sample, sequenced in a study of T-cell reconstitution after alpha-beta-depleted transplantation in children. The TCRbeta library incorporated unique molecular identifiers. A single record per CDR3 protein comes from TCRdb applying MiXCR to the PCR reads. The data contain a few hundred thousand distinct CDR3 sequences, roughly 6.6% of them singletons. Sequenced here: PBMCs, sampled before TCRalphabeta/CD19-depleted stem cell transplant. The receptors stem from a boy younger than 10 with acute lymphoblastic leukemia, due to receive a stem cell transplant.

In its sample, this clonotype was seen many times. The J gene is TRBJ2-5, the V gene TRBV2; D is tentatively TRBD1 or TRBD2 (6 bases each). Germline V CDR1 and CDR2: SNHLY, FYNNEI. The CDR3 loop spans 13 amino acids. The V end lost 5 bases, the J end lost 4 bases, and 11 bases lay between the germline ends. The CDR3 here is CASSWGAGETQYF. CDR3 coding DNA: TGTGCCAGCAGTTGGGGGGCCGGAGAGACCCAGTACTTC.

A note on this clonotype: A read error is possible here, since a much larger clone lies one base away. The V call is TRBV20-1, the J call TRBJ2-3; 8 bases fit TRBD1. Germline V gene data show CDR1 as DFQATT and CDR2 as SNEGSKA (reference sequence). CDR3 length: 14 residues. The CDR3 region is CSGRVTGGKDTQYF. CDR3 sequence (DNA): TGCAGTGGTAGAGTAACAGGGGGTAAAGATACGCAGTATTTT.

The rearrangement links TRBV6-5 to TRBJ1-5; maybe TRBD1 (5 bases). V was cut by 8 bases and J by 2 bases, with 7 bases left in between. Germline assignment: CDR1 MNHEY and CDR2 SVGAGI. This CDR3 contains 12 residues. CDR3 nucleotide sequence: TGTGCCAGCGCGACAGGCAATCAGCCCCAGCATTTT. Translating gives CASATGNQPQHF.

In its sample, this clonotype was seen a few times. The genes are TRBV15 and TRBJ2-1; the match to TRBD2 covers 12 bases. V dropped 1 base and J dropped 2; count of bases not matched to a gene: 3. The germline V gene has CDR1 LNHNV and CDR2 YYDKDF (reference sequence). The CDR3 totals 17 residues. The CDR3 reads CATSRGTSGKTYNEQFF. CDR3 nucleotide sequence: TGTGCCACCAGCAGAGGGACTAGCGGGAAGACCTACAATGAGCAGTTCTTC.

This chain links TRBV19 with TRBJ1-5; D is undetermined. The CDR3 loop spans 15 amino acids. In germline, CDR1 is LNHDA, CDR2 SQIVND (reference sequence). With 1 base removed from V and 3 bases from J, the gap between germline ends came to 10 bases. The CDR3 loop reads CASSIGLRNNQPQHF. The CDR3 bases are TGTGCCAGTAGTATAGGCTTAAGGAACAATCAGCCCCAGCATTTT.

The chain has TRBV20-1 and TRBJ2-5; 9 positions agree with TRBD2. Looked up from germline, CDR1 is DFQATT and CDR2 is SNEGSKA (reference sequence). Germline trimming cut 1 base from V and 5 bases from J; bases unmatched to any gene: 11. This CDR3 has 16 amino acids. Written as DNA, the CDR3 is TGCAGTGCTAGAGGTCCGACTAGCGGTCGACTGGAGACCCAGTACTTC. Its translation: CSARGPTSGRLETQYF.

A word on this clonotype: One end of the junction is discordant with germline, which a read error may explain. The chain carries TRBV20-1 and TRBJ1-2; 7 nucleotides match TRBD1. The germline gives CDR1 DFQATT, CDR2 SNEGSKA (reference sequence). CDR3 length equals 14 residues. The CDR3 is CSVRKGQLNDGYTF. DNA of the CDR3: TGCAGTGTTAGAAAGGGACAGCTTAATGATGGCTACACCTTC.